One T cell receptor beta chain is described in this entry. The CDR3 spans 15 residues. The V end lost 4 bases, the J end lost 4 bases, and 13 bases lay between the germline ends. Germline V lookup: CDR1 SGHVS, CDR2 FQNEAQ. The sample belongs to a study of blood T cell repertoires in COVID-19. The assay was immunoSEQ multiplex PCR, and TCRdb's table has in-frame clones only and misses some. The profile shows roughly 280,000 clones, 75% to 90% of them singletons. The V gene is TRBV7-8, the J gene TRBJ2-2, with D hard to call. The TCR was taken from a woman aged 65 to 85 with acute or convalescent COVID-19. The material sequenced was peripheral blood. CDR3 DNA: TGTGCCAGCAGCTCGATGGGCCTCTCCACCGGGGAGCTGTTTTTT. Translating gives CASSSMGLSTGELFF.